Below are 29 T cell receptor beta chains sequenced from a single sample in a study of human CD8 memory T cell subsets. Preparation of the TCR beta libraries relied on UMI-labeled 5' RACE. TCRdb re-called the 5' RACE reads; every CDR3 protein appears as one record, without DNA. Its table records about 17,000 distinct CDR3 sequences. What was sequenced was CD8+ stem-like memory T cells (TSCM and TCM) sorted from PBMCs. The subset denotes: stem-like memory CD8 T cells (TSTEM), CCR7+ PD-1- TIGIT-. These receptors were taken from a human donor in good health.

This chain links TRBV29-1 with TRBJ2-7; TCRdb's D gene call, TRBD1, goes unchecked for lack of DNA. The CDR3 contains 13 residues. CDR1 is SQVTM, CDR2 ANQGSEA, per germline. The CDR3 spells CSVDGGKGYEQYF.

This chain uses TRBV28 with TRBJ2-3; the TCRdb call, TRBD2, lacks DNA for checking. The CDR3 length is 20 residues. Germline V gene data show CDR1 as MDHEN and CDR2 as SYDVKM. CDR3 protein: CASSTSLGLAGVRATDTQYF.

The V call is TRBV20-1, the J call TRBJ2-7. The CDR3 spans 14 residues. Germline CDR1 DFQATT, CDR2 SNEGSKA (reference sequence). Here the CDR3 reads CSASDGRRIYEQYF.

V is TRBV5-1 and J is TRBJ2-3; TCRdb calls TRBD1, which cannot be checked without DNA. CDR3 size: 16 residues. The germline gives CDR1 SGHRS, CDR2 YFSETQ. The CDR3 sequence is CASSTGQGAITDTQYF. The full variable domain, in which reference TRBV5-1 and TRBJ2-3 provide the parts outside the CDR3, is KAGVTQTPRYLIKTRGQQVTLSCSPISGHRSVSWYQQTPGQGLQFLFEYFSETQRNKGNFPGRFSGRQFSNSRSEMNVSTLELGDSALYLCASSTGQGAITDTQYFGPGTRLTVL.

The chain joins TRBV28 to TRBJ2-1; there is no DNA to check the TCRdb D call of TRBD1. This CDR3 region has 13 residues. Germline V gives CDR1 MDHEN, CDR2 SYDVKM. The CDR3 sequence: CASRANRGYEQFF.

The CDR3 here is CASSLGVSSRAYEQYF. This chain joins TRBV5-8 and TRBJ2-7. The V gene's germline CDR1 is SGHTS and CDR2 YDEGEE. The CDR3 contains 16 residues.

The rearrangement uses TRBV5-8 and TRBJ2-3; checking the TCRdb D call of TRBD1 is not possible without DNA. The CDR3 loop spans 13 amino acids. Germline values: CDR1 SGHTS, CDR2 YDEGEE. The CDR3: CASSRQGADTQYF. Using reference TRBV5-8 and TRBJ2-3 for the parts outside the CDR3, the full variable domain is EAGVTQSPTHLIKTRGQQATLRCSPISGHTSVYWYQQALGLGLQFLLWYDEGEERNRGNFPPRFSGRQFPNYSSELNVNALELEDSALYLCASSRQGADTQYFGPGTRLTVL.

V is TRBV29-1 and J is TRBJ2-3; without DNA, the TCRdb call of TRBD1 cannot be checked. There are 15 residues in the CDR3. CDR1 is SQVTM and CDR2 is ANQGSEA in the germline V gene. The chain's CDR3 is CSVESVARPPDTQYF.

The chain has TRBV28 and TRBJ2-5; TCRdb lists TRBD2, though no DNA is available to test this call. Germline CDR1 reads MDHEN; CDR2 reads SYDVKM. The CDR3 length is 14 residues. The CDR3 region is CASSRGLAEETQYF.

This CDR3 reads CASSTGTSDLAKNIQYF. The V and J genes are TRBV28 and TRBJ2-4; TCRdb lists TRBD2, though no DNA is available to test this call. In germline, CDR1 is MDHEN, CDR2 SYDVKM. This CDR3 has 17 residues.

The V gene is TRBV6-5, the J gene TRBJ2-1; TCRdb lists TRBD1, though no DNA is available to test this call. Per germline, CDR1 MNHEY and CDR2 SVGAGI. CDR3 length: 13 residues. This CDR3 is CASSYGTHNEQFF.

J is TRBJ1-2 and V is TRBV29-1; TCRdb gives TRBD1 as the D gene, but with no DNA this cannot be confirmed. Germline CDR1 reads SQVTM; CDR2 reads ANQGSEA. This CDR3 region has 16 residues. The CDR3 loop is CSVVRKDRGFPYGYTF.

CDR3 residues: CASSSKREDAYNEQFF. The genes are TRBV7-8 and TRBJ2-1; TCRdb calls TRBD2, which cannot be checked without DNA. The CDR3 totals 16 residues. The V gene's germline CDR1 is SGHVS and CDR2 FQNEAQ.

J is TRBJ2-1 and V is TRBV7-9. The CDR3 is made up of 12 amino acids. CDR1 is SEHNR, CDR2 FQNEAQ, per germline (reference sequence). CDR3 region: CASSQDGQWRFF.

The V call is TRBV28, the J call TRBJ1-4; checking the TCRdb D call of TRBD1 is not possible without DNA. CDR1 MDHEN and CDR2 SYDVKM come from the germline V gene. The CDR3 loop spans 16 amino acids. CDR3 residues: CASSPRLTGMDEKLFF.

The chain carries TRBV5-1 and TRBJ1-1. Germline V gene lookup returns CDR1 SGHRS and CDR2 YFSETQ. The CDR3 totals 12 residues. The CDR3: CASSLVATEAFF.

The chain is built from TRBV27 and TRBJ2-1; the D gene TCRdb calls, TRBD1, cannot be checked with no DNA. The CDR3 totals 17 residues. Germline V gene lookup returns CDR1 MNHEY and CDR2 SMNVEV (reference sequence). The CDR3 spells CASGTKSRQGAYNEQFF.

The J gene is TRBJ1-2, the V gene TRBV3-1; lacking DNA, the TRBD1 call made by TCRdb goes unchecked. There are 15 residues in the CDR3. The germline V gene has CDR1 LGHDT and CDR2 YNNKEL (reference sequence). The CDR3 loop is CASSQGPGHNYGYTF. The entire variable domain, with the rest obtained from reference TRBV3-1 and TRBJ1-2, is as follows: DTAVSQTPKYLVTQMGNDKSIKCEQNLGHDTMYWYKQDSKKFLKIMFSYNNKELIINETVPNRFSPKSPDKAHLNLHINSLELGDSAVYFCASSQGPGHNYGYTFGSGTRLTVV.

The chain joins TRBV12-3 or TRBV12-4 to TRBJ2-1; absent DNA, TCRdb's TRBD1 call cannot be checked. The CDR3 is made up of 13 amino acids. CDR3 region: CASSSDRGNEQFF.

This rearrangement joins TRBV5-1 to TRBJ2-7; TCRdb's assignment of TRBD1 cannot be checked, as there is no DNA. The CDR3 is made up of 15 amino acids. CDR1 is SGHRS, CDR2 YFSETQ, per germline. The CDR3 protein is CASSIGTGGSYEQYF.

The chain carries TRBV7-2 and TRBJ1-1. CDR1 and CDR2 (germline): SGHTA, FQGNSA. The CDR3 loop spans 14 amino acids. The chain's CDR3 is CASSFWSGTTEAFF. The entire variable domain, with the rest obtained from reference TRBV7-2 and TRBJ1-1, is as follows: GAGVSQSPSNKVTEKGKDVELRCDPISGHTALYWYRQSLGQGLEFLIYFQGNSAPDKSGLPSDRFSAERTGGSVSTLTIQRTQQEDSAVYLCASSFWSGTTEAFFGQGTRLTVV.

The chain recombines TRBV19 with TRBJ1-4. This CDR3 has 13 residues. Germline CDR1 reads LNHDA; CDR2 reads SQIVND (reference sequence). The chain's CDR3 is CASSIDNGEKLFF. Full variable domain (rest looked up from reference TRBV19 and TRBJ1-4): DGGITQSPKYLFRKEGQNVTLSCEQNLNHDAMYWYRQDPGQGLRLIYYSQIVNDFQKGDIAEGYSVSREKKESFPLTVTSAQKNPTAFYLCASSIDNGEKLFFGSGTQLSVL.

The chain carries TRBV4-3 and TRBJ1-2; TCRdb designates TRBD1, a call that cannot be tested without DNA. The CDR3 is 16 amino acids. Germline loops: CDR1 LGHNA, CDR2 YSLEER. CDR3 amino acids: CASSQRTGSGDYGYTF.

The rearrangement links TRBV5-4 to TRBJ2-7; TCRdb's D call, TRBD1, is unchecked because there is no DNA. This CDR3 has 14 residues. CDR1 and CDR2 (germline): SGHNT, YYREEE (reference sequence). The CDR3 reads CASSFGGGYAEQYF.

The chain recombines TRBV7-9 with TRBJ2-3; the TRBD1 assignment by TCRdb is unverifiable without DNA. Germline V CDR1 and CDR2: SEHNR, FQNEAQ (reference sequence). The length of the CDR3 is 14 residues. The CDR3: CASSLVRDTDTQYF. The variable domain in full, completed from reference TRBV7-9 and TRBJ2-3, reads DTGVSQNPRHKITKRGQNVTFRCDPISEHNRLYWYRQTLGQGPEFLTYFQNEAQLEKSRLLSDRFSAERPKGSFSTLEIQRTEQGDSAMYLCASSLVRDTDTQYFGPGTRLTVL.

Its frequency marks this clonotype as large (0.1 to 1%). The CDR3 loop reads CASSPTVIHEQFF. The chain has TRBV12-3 or TRBV12-4 and TRBJ2-1. The CDR3 sequence is 13 residues long.

V gene TRBV5-1 combines with J gene TRBJ1-2. This CDR3 contains 13 residues. Germline CDR1 reads SGHRS; CDR2 reads YFSETQ. The chain's CDR3 is CASSHELDYGYTF.

The chain has TRBV5-6 and TRBJ2-3; as DNA is missing, the TRBD2 call by TCRdb cannot be tested. CDR3 length: 15 residues. In germline, CDR1 is SGHDT, CDR2 YYEEEE. CDR3 residues: CASSWRLAATDTQYF.

The chain carries TRBV5-4 and TRBJ2-5; the TCRdb call, TRBD1, lacks DNA for checking. This CDR3 has 14 residues. Germline V CDR1 and CDR2: SGHNT, YYREEE (reference sequence). The CDR3 region is CASTGRGLQETQYF.